The 6 T cell receptor beta chains below all came from one sample that was sequenced in a study of T cell changes during pregnancy in multiple sclerosis. Method: immunoSEQ multiplex PCR; TCRdb's copy keeps in-frame clones and lacks some. Of some 99,000 clones detected, roughly 92% appear once; the ten largest clones hold 0.99%. The specimen comprised peripheral blood, sampled after pregnancy. These receptors originate from a female donor with multiple sclerosis, enrolled in a pregnancy study.

The V call is TRBV4-1, the J call TRBJ1-1; D is unresolved. The CDR3 runs to 13 residues. CDR1 and CDR2 (germline): MGHRA, YSYEKL. Trimming took 2 bases from V and 0 from J, leaving 4 bases between them. The CDR3 DNA sequence: TGCGCCAGCAGCCAAACAGTGAACACTGAAGCTTTCTTT. Protein product: CASSQTVNTEAFF.

J is TRBJ1-4 and V is TRBV28, with 7 bases identical to TRBD1. Unmatched junction bases numbered 11, after V lost 5 bases and J lost 11 bases. The germline V gene encodes CDR1 MDHEN and CDR2 SYDVKM. CDR3 length: 14 residues. CDR3 in DNA: TGTGCCAGCAGTCTCCGACAGGGTTTGTTCAAACTGTTTTTT. Encoded protein: CASSLRQGLFKLFF.

V is TRBV9 and J is TRBJ1-5; TRBD1 aligns across 7 bases. The CDR3 length is 12 residues. Unmatched junction bases numbered 3, after V lost 7 bases and J lost 5 bases. Germline V gene sequence: CDR1 SGDLS, CDR2 YYNGEE. The CDR3 is CASGQGDQPQHF. The CDR3 coding sequence is TGTGCCAGCGGCCAGGGGGATCAGCCCCAGCATTTT.

The V call is TRBV6-4, the J call TRBJ2-5; the D gene is possibly TRBD1 (5 bases). In germline, CDR1 is MRHNA, CDR2 SNTAGT. There are 13 residues in the CDR3. V was trimmed by 0 bases and J by 6 bases, leaving 8 bases between them. The CDR3 DNA is TGTGCCAGCAGTGACTCGGCAGGGAAGACCCAGTACTTC. Encoded protein: CASSDSAGKTQYF.

This clone was observed once. The CDR3 is CASSPGLALGQYF. CDR3 nucleotide sequence: TGTGCCAGCAGCCCCGGACTAGCCTTGGGGCAGTACTTC. The V call is TRBV5-4, the J call TRBJ2-7, with 8 positions matching TRBD2. Germline-derived CDR1 and CDR2 are SGHNT and YYREEE (reference sequence). CDR3 size: 13 residues. Losses at the gene ends were 4 bases for V and 9 bases for J; bases not matched to a gene: 9.

This clone was counted between two and nine times. The CDR3 DNA follows: TGTGCCAGCAGCGGGGAAGAGGGTGTGACTTTCTTT. Amino acids: CASSGEEGVTFF. The chain couples TRBV9 to TRBJ1-1; D remains unclear. The germline V and J ends were trimmed by 3 bases and 12 bases, with 15 bases remaining between them. This CDR3 is built from 12 residues. Germline-derived CDR1 and CDR2 are SGDLS and YYNGEE. Variable domain in full (rest from reference TRBV9 and TRBJ1-1): DSGVTQTPKHLITATGQRVTLRCSPRSGDLSVYWYQQSLDQGLQFLIQYYNGEERAKGNILERFSAQQFPDLHSELNLSSLELGDSALYFCASSGEEGVTFFGQGTRLTVV.